One sample yielded the 27 T cell receptor beta chains listed below, sequenced in a study of siplizumab effects on memory and regulatory T cells. Only in-frame clones appear in the TCRdb table, and some are missing; sequencing was by immunoSEQ multiplex PCR. The table shows about 87,000 clones, with 75% to 90% occurring only once. The sample was CD4+ T cells sorted from blood. These receptors all come from a human donor in good health.

The rearrangement uses TRBV5-4 and TRBJ2-1, with D perhaps TRBD2 (7 bases). The CDR3 is 16 residues long. Germline CDR1 SGHNT, CDR2 YYREEE (reference sequence). V shed 5 bases and J shed 2 bases, with 17 bases lying between them. The CDR3 DNA follows: TGTGCCAGCAGTCCCGGAGGGGGGGCTACCTACAATGAGCAGTTCTTC. Translation gives CASSPGGGATYNEQFF.

The chain employs TRBV5-4 and TRBJ1-2, with 7 bases matching TRBD1. After removal of 4 bases from V and 7 bases from J, the junction contained 7 bases not matched to a gene. CDR1 is SGHNT and CDR2 is YYREEE in the germline V gene (reference sequence). There are 13 residues in the CDR3. CDR3 DNA: TGTGCCAGCAGCCTAGACAGGGCCCGTGGCTACACCTTC. This translates into CASSLDRARGYTF.

J is TRBJ1-4 and V is TRBV11-3, with 9 positions matching TRBD1. The CDR3 runs 14 residues. V shed 1 base and J 8 bases; nucleotides not matched to a gene: 2. From germline, CDR1 is SGHNT and CDR2 YENEEA. In nucleotides, the CDR3 is TGTGCCAGCAGCTTAGGACAGGGGGACGAAAAACTGTTTTTT. This codes for CASSLGQGDEKLFF.

This chain uses TRBV2 with TRBJ2-4, with 7 positions matching TRBD1. V trimming: 3 bases; J trimming: 4 bases; junction bases outside the gene matches: 3. The CDR3 sequence is 14 residues long. The germline V gene has CDR1 SNHLY and CDR2 FYNNEI. As DNA, the CDR3 is TGTGCCAGCAGTGATCGGGACAGAAAAAACATTCAGTACTTC. This encodes CASSDRDRKNIQYF.

The J gene is TRBJ1-4, the V gene TRBV4-3; D uncertain. Germline CDR1 and CDR2: LGHNA and YSLEER. V shed 0 bases and J shed 7 bases, with 9 bases lying between them. This CDR3 spans 14 amino acids. The CDR3 region is CASSQDAVGEKLFF. Written as DNA, the CDR3 is TGCGCCAGCAGCCAAGACGCAGTGGGTGAAAAACTGTTTTTT.

The chain joins TRBV27 to TRBJ2-7; 9 nucleotides line up with TRBD1. The CDR3 sequence is 13 residues long. With V trimmed by 2 bases and J by 7 bases, 3 bases remained unmatched. Germline loops: CDR1 MNHEY, CDR2 SMNVEV (reference sequence). CDR3: CASSLNRGREQYF. Written as DNA, the CDR3 is TGTGCCAGCAGTTTAAACAGGGGGCGAGAGCAGTACTTC.

V usage is TRBV6-5 and J usage is TRBJ1-4, with D hard to call. The CDR3 contains 13 residues. CDR1 and CDR2 (germline): MNHEY, SVGAGI. V lost 8 bases, J lost 7 bases, and 14 bases lay in between. The DNA for the CDR3 is TGTGCCAGCCTGGACCGCTTTCGTGAAAAACTGTTTTTT. This translates into CASLDRFREKLFF.

The rearrangement uses TRBV5-1 and TRBJ2-2; D gene ambiguous. This CDR3 region has 14 residues. Trimming shortened V by 0 bases and J by 6 bases, and 9 bases separated the two germline ends. Germline loops: CDR1 SGHRS, CDR2 YFSETQ. CDR3 sequence (DNA): TGCGCCAGCAGCTTGGCCATGGTCCCCGGGGAGCTGTTTTTT. It specifies CASSLAMVPGELFF.

The CDR3 is CASSFSFPYEQYF. The CDR3 DNA reads TGTGCCAGCAGTTTTTCTTTCCCCTACGAGCAGTACTTC. The chain links TRBV28 to TRBJ2-7; D is undetermined. Germline V lookup: CDR1 MDHEN, CDR2 SYDVKM. With 3 bases removed from V and 2 bases from J, the gap between germline ends came to 8 bases. The CDR3 extends over 13 amino acids.

The rearrangement uses TRBV6-6 and TRBJ1-5; D unresolved. Trimming pared 5 bases from V and 0 bases from J, leaving 11 bases between. The CDR3 has 15 residues. Germline lookup yields CDR1 MNHNY and CDR2 SVGAGI (reference sequence). CDR3 in amino acids: CASSTRSSSNQPQHF. DNA of the CDR3: TGTGCCAGCAGTACCCGGTCGAGTAGCAATCAGCCCCAGCATTTT.

The CDR3 coding sequence is TGCGCCAGCACCGACGAATCCTACAATGAGCAGTTCTTC. It encodes CASTDESYNEQFF. This chain uses TRBV10-2 with TRBJ2-1; D is undetermined. Trimming cost V 7 bases and J 1 base, with 8 bases left between them. CDR1 WSHSY and CDR2 SAAADI come from the germline V gene. The CDR3 is 13 residues long.

The chain combines TRBV19 with TRBJ2-1, with unresolved D. Germline V gene lookup returns CDR1 LNHDA and CDR2 SQIVND (reference sequence). The CDR3 extends over 12 amino acids. The V end lost 3 bases, the J end lost 10 bases, and 10 bases lay between the germline ends. The CDR3 DNA reads TGTGCCAGTAGTATTGACCCCCGGGAGCAGTTCTTC. Amino acid sequence: CASSIDPREQFF. The complete variable domain, with remaining parts taken from reference TRBV19 and TRBJ2-1, reads DGGITQSPKYLFRKEGQNVTLSCEQNLNHDAMYWYRQDPGQGLRLIYYSQIVNDFQKGDIAEGYSVSREKKESFPLTVTSAQKNPTAFYLCASSIDPREQFFGPGTRLTVL.

J is TRBJ1-1 and V is TRBV27; unclear D gene. The V gene lost 3 bases and the J gene lost 1 base, with 6 bases spanning the gap. The CDR3 has 13 amino acids. CDR1 MNHEY and CDR2 SMNVEV come from the germline V gene (reference sequence). CDR3 bases: TGTGCCAGCAGTTTTCGGGGGAACACTGAAGCTTTCTTT. Translated, it gives CASSFRGNTEAFF.

The chain is built from TRBV28 and TRBJ2-3; D unclear. The length of the CDR3 is 11 residues. Germline CDR1 MDHEN, CDR2 SYDVKM. V was shortened by 4 bases and J by 8 bases, with 7 bases between the two germline ends. CDR3 DNA: TGTGCCAGCAGTTCTAGAGGTACGCAGTATTTT. This gives the protein CASSSRGTQYF.

This chain connects TRBV19 to TRBJ2-3, with D perhaps TRBD2 (6 bases). The CDR3 totals 14 residues. V was shortened by 4 bases and J by 1 base, with 9 bases between the two germline ends. Germline lookup yields CDR1 LNHDA and CDR2 SQIVND (reference sequence). This CDR3 reads CASSRGLGTDTQYF. The CDR3 nucleotides read TGTGCCAGTAGTAGGGGACTGGGCACAGATACGCAGTATTTT. Together with reference TRBV19 and TRBJ2-3, the CDR3 gives the full variable domain: DGGITQSPKYLFRKEGQNVTLSCEQNLNHDAMYWYRQDPGQGLRLIYYSQIVNDFQKGDIAEGYSVSREKKESFPLTVTSAQKNPTAFYLCASSRGLGTDTQYFGPGTRLTVL.

The rearrangement uses TRBV30 and TRBJ1-1; no firm D call. V dropped 7 bases and J dropped 3 bases, with 15 bases sitting between them. There are 13 residues in the CDR3. From germline, CDR1 is GTSNPN and CDR2 SVGIG (reference sequence). The CDR3 sequence is CASRSQDHTEAFF. In DNA, the CDR3 is TGTGCCTCGCGCTCGCAGGATCACACTGAAGCTTTCTTT.

This sequence joins TRBV7-2 and TRBJ1-1, with D hard to call. The V gene's germline CDR1 is SGHTA and CDR2 FQGNSA. The V gene lost 2 bases and the J gene lost 1 base, with 8 bases spanning the gap. The CDR3 runs 14 residues. Written as DNA, the CDR3 is TGTGCCAGCAGCTTAATGGTTGCGAACACTGAAGCTTTCTTT. It encodes CASSLMVANTEAFF.

The count of this clone is one. CDR3 region: CASSSGTGGNEQYF. In nucleotides, the CDR3 is TGCGCCAGCAGCTCCGGGACAGGGGGCAACGAGCAGTACTTC. The chain joins TRBV5-1 to TRBJ2-7; 12 bases are a match to TRBD1. Germline trimming cut 3 bases from V and 5 bases from J; bases unmatched to any gene: 3. This CDR3 has 14 amino acids. Germline V gene data show CDR1 as SGHRS and CDR2 as YFSETQ.

Only a few counts were recorded for this clone. This chain links TRBV5-1 with TRBJ2-7, with 8 bases matching TRBD1. The CDR3 spans 14 residues. The germline V gene encodes CDR1 SGHRS and CDR2 YFSETQ. Trimming took 4 bases from V and 6 from J; bases not matched to a gene: 9. The CDR3 DNA reads as TGCGCCAGCAGCCTGGGACAGGTCTTCGGCGAGCAGTACTTC. Translation: CASSLGQVFGEQYF.

The chain has TRBV6-5 and TRBJ2-7; D is perhaps TRBD1 (6 bases). Per germline, CDR1 MNHEY and CDR2 SVGAGI. The V and J ends lost 6 bases and 12 bases respectively, with 18 bases between them. The length of the CDR3 is 12 residues. The chain's CDR3 is CASRSPRGPGYF. Written as DNA, the CDR3 is TGTGCCAGCAGAAGCCCCAGGGGTCCTGGGTACTTC.

CDR3 nucleotide sequence: TGCGCCAGCAGCCAAGATAGGGGTTCCTATGGCTACACCTTC. The encoded protein is CASSQDRGSYGYTF. The chain employs TRBV4-3 and TRBJ1-2, with D possibly being TRBD1 (5 bases). This CDR3 has 14 amino acids. Germline CDR1 LGHNA, CDR2 YSLEER. Trimming left V 0 bases short and J 4 bases short, with 9 bases between.

A word on this clone: Relative to the germline gene, one junction end is altered; a read error may explain this. The genes are TRBV7-7 and TRBJ2-1; D is uncertain. This CDR3 region has 15 residues. Germline CDR1 is SSHAT and CDR2 is FNYEAQ (reference sequence). The CDR3 here is CASSSEASSYNEQFF. The CDR3 DNA reads TGTGCTAGCAGCTCCGAAGCCAGCTCCTACAATGAGCAGTTCTTC.

Remarks on this clone: This sample also contains other DNA sequences that code for the same CDR3. The rearrangement uses TRBV18 and TRBJ1-2; D possibly corresponds to TRBD1 (6 bases). Germline-derived CDR1 and CDR2 are KGHSH and LQKENI. CDR3 length: 19 amino acids. The ends were cut back, 2 bases at V and 0 bases at J, with 22 bases in the middle. The CDR3 nucleotides are TGTGCCAGCTCACCATATAGTTTCGGACAGATATCAGCTAACTATGGCTACACCTTC. It translates to CASSPYSFGQISANYGYTF.

The chain links TRBV5-1 to TRBJ2-7, with D perhaps TRBD1 (5 bases). Germline V gene sequence: CDR1 SGHRS, CDR2 YFSETQ. V was trimmed by 4 bases and J by 1 base, leaving 15 bases between them. The CDR3 has 15 amino acids. CDR3 region: CASSPVDSRSYEQYF. The CDR3 DNA reads TGCGCCAGCAGCCCGGTAGACAGTAGATCCTACGAGCAGTACTTC.

V is TRBV6-5 and J is TRBJ1-2; the match to TRBD1 covers 7 bases. Germline V gives CDR1 MNHEY, CDR2 SVGAGI. The CDR3 length is 11 residues. Trimming took 8 bases from V and 8 from J; bases not matched to a gene: 5. DNA of the CDR3: TGTGCCAGCGGAAGGGGGCTCGGCTACACCTTC. Amino acid sequence: CASGRGLGYTF.

This chain connects TRBV4-1 to TRBJ1-5; D call uncertain. From germline, CDR1 is MGHRA and CDR2 YSYEKL. Trimming took 0 bases from V and 3 from J, leaving 9 bases between them. This CDR3 comprises 15 residues. CDR3 bases: TGCGCCAGCAGCCAAGAGTCGGGTTACAATCAGCCCCAGCATTTT. This encodes CASSQESGYNQPQHF.

The rearrangement links TRBV7-2 to TRBJ2-2; TRBD1 is a possible D gene (5 bases). The CDR3 loop spans 19 amino acids. Germline assignment: CDR1 SGHTA and CDR2 FQGNSA. V was shortened by 0 bases and J by 0 bases, with 17 bases between the two germline ends. Written as DNA, the CDR3 is TGTGCCAGCAGCTTAGCAGGGCCCAGGGTGAAACCGAACACCGGGGAGCTGTTTTTT. The encoded protein is CASSLAGPRVKPNTGELFF.